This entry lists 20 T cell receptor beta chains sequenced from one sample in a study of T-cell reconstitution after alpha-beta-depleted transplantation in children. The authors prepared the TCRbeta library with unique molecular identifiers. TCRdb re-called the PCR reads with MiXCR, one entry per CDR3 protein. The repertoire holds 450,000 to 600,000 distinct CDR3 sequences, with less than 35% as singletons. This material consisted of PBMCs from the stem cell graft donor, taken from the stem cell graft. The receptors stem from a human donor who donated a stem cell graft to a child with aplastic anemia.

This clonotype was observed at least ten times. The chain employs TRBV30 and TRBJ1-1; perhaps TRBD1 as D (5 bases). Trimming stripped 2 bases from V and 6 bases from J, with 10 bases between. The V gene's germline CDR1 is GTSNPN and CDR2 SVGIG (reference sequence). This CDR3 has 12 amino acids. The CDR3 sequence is CAWSRGLAEAFF. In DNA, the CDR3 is TGTGCCTGGAGTAGGGGACTGGCTGAAGCTTTCTTT.

CDR3 region: CASKWTGGNQPQHF. As DNA, the CDR3 is TGTGCCAGTAAGTGGACAGGGGGCAATCAGCCCCAGCATTTT. This chain links TRBV19 with TRBJ1-5; TRBD1 agrees at 9 bases. The junction had 3 bases not matched to a gene; V was cut back by 7 bases and J by 2 bases. The CDR3 contains 14 residues. The germline V gene encodes CDR1 LNHDA and CDR2 SQIVND (reference sequence).

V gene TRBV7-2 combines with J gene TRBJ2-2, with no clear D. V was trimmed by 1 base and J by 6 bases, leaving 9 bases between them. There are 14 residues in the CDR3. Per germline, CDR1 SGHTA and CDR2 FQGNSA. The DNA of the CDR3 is TGTGCCAGCAGCTTAGTAGTTGGCGCCGGGGAGCTGTTTTTT. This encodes CASSLVVGAGELFF.

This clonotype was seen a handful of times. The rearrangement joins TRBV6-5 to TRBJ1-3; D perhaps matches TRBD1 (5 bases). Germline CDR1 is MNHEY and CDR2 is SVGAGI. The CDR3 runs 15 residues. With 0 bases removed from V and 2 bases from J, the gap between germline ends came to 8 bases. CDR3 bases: TGTGCCAGCAGTTACTCGGGGGAGGCTGGAAACACCATATATTTT. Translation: CASSYSGEAGNTIYF.

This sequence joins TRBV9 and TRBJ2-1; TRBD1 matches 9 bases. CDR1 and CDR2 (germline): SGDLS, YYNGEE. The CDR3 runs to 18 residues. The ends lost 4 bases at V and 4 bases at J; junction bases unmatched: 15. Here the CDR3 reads CASSPPPGGTGLYNEQFF. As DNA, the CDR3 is TGTGCCAGCAGCCCACCCCCAGGCGGGACAGGGCTGTACAATGAGCAGTTCTTC.

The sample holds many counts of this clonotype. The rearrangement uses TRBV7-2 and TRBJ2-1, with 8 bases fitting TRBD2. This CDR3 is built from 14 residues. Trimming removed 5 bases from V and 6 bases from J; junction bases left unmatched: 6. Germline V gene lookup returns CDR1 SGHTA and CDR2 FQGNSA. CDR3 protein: CASSPAGGVNEQFF. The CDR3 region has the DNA TGTGCCAGCAGCCCCGCCGGGGGGGTCAATGAGCAGTTCTTC.

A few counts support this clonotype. Here the CDR3 reads CASSPRTEAGPEAFF. The CDR3 coding sequence is TGTGCCAGCAGCCCCCGGACGGAGGCGGGACCTGAAGCTTTCTTT. V gene TRBV11-3 combines with J gene TRBJ1-1; a weak D match, TRBD1 (5 bases). The germline V gene has CDR1 SGHNT and CDR2 YENEEA. Deletions cut 5 bases from V and 6 bases from J, with 19 bases between. The CDR3 covers 15 residues.

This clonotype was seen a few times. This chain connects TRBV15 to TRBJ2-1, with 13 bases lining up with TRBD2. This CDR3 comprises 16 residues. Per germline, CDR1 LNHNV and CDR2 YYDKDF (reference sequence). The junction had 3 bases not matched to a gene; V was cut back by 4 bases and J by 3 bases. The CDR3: CATSTRTSGSYNEQFF. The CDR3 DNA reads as TGTGCCACCAGCACCCGGACTAGCGGGAGCTACAATGAGCAGTTCTTC.

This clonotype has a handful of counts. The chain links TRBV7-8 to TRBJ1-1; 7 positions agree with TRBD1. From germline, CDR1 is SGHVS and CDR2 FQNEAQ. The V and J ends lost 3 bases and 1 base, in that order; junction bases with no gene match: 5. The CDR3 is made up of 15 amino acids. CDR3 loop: CASSFNAGGNTEAFF. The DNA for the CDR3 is TGTGCCAGCAGCTTCAATGCAGGGGGGAACACTGAAGCTTTCTTT.

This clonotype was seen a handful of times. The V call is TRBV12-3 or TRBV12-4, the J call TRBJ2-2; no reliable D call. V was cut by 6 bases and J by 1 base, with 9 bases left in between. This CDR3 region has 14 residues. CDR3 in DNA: TGTGCCAGCAGATCCCCGAGGAACACCGGGGAGCTGTTTTTT. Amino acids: CASRSPRNTGELFF.

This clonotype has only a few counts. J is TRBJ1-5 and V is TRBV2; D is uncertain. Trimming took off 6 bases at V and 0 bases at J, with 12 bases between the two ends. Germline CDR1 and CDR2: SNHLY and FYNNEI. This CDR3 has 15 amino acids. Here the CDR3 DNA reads TGTGCCAGCAGGGGGTTTGGGTATAGCAATCAGCCCCAGCATTTT. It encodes CASRGFGYSNQPQHF.

As DNA, the CDR3 is TGTGCCAGCAGCGCCGGGGGGGCGCGGGATGAAAAACTGTTTTTT. Its translation: CASSAGGARDEKLFF. The J gene is TRBJ1-4, the V gene TRBV7-2; maybe TRBD1 (6 bases). The CDR3 totals 15 residues. Trimming left V 5 bases short and J 6 bases short, with 16 bases between. Germline lookup yields CDR1 SGHTA and CDR2 FQGNSA.

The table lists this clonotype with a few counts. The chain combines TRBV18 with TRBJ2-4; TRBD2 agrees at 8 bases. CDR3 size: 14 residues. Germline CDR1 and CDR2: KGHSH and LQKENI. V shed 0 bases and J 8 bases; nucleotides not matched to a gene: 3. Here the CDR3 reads CASSPPGLEDIQYF. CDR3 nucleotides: TGTGCCAGCTCACCACCGGGACTAGAGGACATTCAGTACTTC.

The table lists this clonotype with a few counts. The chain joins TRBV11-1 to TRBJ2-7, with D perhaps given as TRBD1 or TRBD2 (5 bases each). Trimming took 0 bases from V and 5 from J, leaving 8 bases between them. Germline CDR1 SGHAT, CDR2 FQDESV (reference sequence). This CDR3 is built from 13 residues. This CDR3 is CASSLARDHEQYV. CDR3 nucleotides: TGTGCCAGCAGCTTAGCCCGGGACCACGAGCAGTACGTC.

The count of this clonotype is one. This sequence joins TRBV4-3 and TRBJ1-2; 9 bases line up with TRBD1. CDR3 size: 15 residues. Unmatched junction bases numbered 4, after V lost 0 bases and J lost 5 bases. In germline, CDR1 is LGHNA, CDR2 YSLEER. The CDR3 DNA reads TGCGCCAGCAGCCAAGATCAGGGGACAGGGTATGGCTACACCTTC. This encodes CASSQDQGTGYGYTF.

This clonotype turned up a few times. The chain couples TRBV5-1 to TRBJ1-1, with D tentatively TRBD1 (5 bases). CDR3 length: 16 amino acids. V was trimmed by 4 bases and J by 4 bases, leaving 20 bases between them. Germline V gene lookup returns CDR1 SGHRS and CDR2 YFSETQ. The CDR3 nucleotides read TGCGCCAGCAGCCTGGGGGGGACCACGATTTCCACTGAAGCTTTCTTT. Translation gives CASSLGGTTISTEAFF.

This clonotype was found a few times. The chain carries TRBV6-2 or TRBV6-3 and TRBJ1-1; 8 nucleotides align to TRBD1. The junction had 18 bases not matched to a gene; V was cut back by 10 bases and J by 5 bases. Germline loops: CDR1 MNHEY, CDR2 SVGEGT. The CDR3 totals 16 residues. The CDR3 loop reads CATRTGGHQGRTEAFF. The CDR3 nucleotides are TGTGCCACCAGAACAGGGGGACATCAAGGTAGGACTGAAGCTTTCTTT.

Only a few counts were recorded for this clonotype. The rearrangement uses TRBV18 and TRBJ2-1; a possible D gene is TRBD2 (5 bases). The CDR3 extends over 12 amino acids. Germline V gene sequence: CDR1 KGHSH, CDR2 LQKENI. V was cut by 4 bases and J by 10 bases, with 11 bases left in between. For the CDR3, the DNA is TGTGCCAGCTCACGAATGACGGGGGAGCAGTTCTTC. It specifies CASSRMTGEQFF.

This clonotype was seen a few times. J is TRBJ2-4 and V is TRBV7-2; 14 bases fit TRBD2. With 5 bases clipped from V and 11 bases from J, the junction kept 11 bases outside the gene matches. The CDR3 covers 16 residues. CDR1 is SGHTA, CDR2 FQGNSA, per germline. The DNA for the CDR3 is TGTGCCAGCAGCCCAACCGGGACTAGCGGGAGAGTTCTTCAGTACTTC. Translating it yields CASSPTGTSGRVLQYF. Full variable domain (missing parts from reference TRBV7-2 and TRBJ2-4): GAGVSQSPSNKVTEKGKDVELRCDPISGHTALYWYRQSLGQGLEFLIYFQGNSAPDKSGLPSDRFSAERTGGSVSTLTIQRTQQEDSAVYLCASSPTGTSGRVLQYFGAGTRLSVL.

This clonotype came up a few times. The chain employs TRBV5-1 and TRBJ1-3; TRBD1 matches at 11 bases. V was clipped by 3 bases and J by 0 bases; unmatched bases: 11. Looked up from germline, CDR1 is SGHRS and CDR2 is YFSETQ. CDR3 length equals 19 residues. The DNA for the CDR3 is TGCGCCAGCAGCTATGGGACAGGGGGGAGTATGAGCTCTGGAAACACCATATATTTT. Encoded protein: CASSYGTGGSMSSGNTIYF.